The source of this TCR beta chain is a study of breast tumors, draining lymph nodes, adjacent tissues. This clonotype was recorded many times. Samples came from axillary lymph nodes draining the breast cancer. Using its own MiXCR run on the multiplex PCR reads, TCRdb lists one record per CDR3 protein. The sample includes fewer than 200,000 distinct CDR3 sequences, roughly a third of them seen just once. The CDR3 runs 11 residues. Trimming pared 7 bases from V and 3 bases from J, leaving 7 bases between. CDR1 is SNHLY and CDR2 is FYNNEI in the germline V gene. Sequenced sample: axillary lymph node tissue. The origin of this receptor is a female donor with breast cancer. Some clones in this sample may be carry-over from other donors' samples. V and J are TRBV2 and TRBJ2-7; unclear D gene. CDR3 sequence reads: CASMVLYEQYF. The DNA for the CDR3 is TGTGCCAGCATGGTCCTCTACGAGCAGTACTTC.